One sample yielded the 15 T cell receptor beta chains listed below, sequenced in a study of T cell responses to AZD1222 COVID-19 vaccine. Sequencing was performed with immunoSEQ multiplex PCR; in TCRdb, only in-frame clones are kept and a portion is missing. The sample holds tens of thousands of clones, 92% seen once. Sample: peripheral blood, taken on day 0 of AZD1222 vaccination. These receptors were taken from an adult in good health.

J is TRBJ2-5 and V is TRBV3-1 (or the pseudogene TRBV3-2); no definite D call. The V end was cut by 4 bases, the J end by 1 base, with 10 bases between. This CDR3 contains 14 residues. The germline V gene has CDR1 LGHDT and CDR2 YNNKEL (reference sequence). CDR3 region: CASSLEFTQETQYF. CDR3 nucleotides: TGTGCCAGCAGCCTAGAATTTACCCAAGAGACCCAGTACTTC.

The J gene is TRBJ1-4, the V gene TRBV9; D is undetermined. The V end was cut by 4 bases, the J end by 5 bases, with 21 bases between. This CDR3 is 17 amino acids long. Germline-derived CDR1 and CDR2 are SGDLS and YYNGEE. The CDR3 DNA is TGTGCCAGCAGCCCCCCTGCGTCAGATCGGGCAAATGAAAAACTGTTTTTT. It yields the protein CASSPPASDRANEKLFF.

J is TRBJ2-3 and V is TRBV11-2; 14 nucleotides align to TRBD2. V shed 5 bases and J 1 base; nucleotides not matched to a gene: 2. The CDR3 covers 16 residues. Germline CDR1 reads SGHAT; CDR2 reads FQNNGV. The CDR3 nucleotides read TGTGCCAGCAGCACGACTAGCGGGAGGGGCACAGATACGCAGTATTTT. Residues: CASSTTSGRGTDTQYF. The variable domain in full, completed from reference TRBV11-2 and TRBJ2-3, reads EAGVAQSPRYKIIEKRQSVAFWCNPISGHATLYWYQQILGQGPKLLIQFQNNGVVDDSQLPKDRFSAERLKGVDSTLKIQPAKLEDSAVYLCASSTTSGRGTDTQYFGPGTRLTVL.

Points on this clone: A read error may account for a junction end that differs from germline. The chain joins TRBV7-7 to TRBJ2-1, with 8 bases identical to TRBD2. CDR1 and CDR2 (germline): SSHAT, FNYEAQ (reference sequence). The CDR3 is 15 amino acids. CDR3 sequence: CASSFKLAEYNEQFF. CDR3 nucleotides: TGTGCTAGCAGCTTTAAACTAGCGGAGTACAATGAGCAGTTCTTC.

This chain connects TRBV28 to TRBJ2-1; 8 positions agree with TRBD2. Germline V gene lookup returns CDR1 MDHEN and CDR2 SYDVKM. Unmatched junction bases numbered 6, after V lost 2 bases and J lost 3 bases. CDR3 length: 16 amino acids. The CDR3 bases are TGTGCCAGCAGTTTAGGAGCGGGAGAGTTCTACAATGAGCAGTTCTTC. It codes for CASSLGAGEFYNEQFF. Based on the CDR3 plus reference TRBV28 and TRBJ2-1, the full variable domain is DVKVTQSSRYLVKRTGEKVFLECVQDMDHENMFWYRQDPGLGLRLIYFSYDVKMKEKGDIPEGYSVSREKKERFSLILESASTNQTSMYLCASSLGAGEFYNEQFFGPGTRLTVL.

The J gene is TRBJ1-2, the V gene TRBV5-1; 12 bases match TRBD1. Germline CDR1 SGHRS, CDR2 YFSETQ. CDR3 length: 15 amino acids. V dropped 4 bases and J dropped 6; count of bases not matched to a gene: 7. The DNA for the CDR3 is TGCGCCAGCAGCACCGGGACAGGGGGCTGGGATGGCTACACCTTC. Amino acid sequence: CASSTGTGGWDGYTF.

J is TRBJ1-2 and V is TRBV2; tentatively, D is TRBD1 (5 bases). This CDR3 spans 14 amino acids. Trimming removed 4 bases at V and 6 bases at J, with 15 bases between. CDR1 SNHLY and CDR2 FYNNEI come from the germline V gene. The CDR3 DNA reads TGTGCCAGCAGTGTACGGGGGGAGCTAAATGGCTACACCTTC. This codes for CASSVRGELNGYTF.

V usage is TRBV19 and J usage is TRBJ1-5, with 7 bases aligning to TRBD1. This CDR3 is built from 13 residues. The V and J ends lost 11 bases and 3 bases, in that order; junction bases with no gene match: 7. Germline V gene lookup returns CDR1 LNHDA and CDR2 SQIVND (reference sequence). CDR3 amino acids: CAGSTGNNQPQHF. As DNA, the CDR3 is TGTGCCGGCTCGACAGGGAACAATCAGCCCCAGCATTTT.

CDR3 DNA: TGTGCCAGCAGTGTACAGGGGCCCTATGGCTACACCTTC. Translated: CASSVQGPYGYTF. The chain is built from TRBV12-3 or TRBV12-4 and TRBJ1-2; 7 nucleotides line up with TRBD1. V lost 5 bases to trimming and J lost 4 bases; unmatched junction nucleotides: 4. The CDR3 loop spans 13 amino acids.

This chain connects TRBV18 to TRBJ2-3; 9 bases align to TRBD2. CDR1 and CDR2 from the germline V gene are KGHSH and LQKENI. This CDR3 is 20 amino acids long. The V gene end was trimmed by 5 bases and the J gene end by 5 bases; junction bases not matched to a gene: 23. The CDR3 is CASSASGGTSSGGTGDTQYF. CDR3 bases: TGTGCCAGCTCAGCCTCCGGAGGGACTAGCTCTGGAGGGACGGGAGATACGCAGTATTTT.

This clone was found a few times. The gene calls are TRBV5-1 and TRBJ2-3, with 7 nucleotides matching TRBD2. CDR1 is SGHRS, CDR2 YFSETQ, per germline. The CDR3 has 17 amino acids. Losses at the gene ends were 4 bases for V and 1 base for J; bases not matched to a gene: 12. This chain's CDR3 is CASSLSGTPKGTDTQYF. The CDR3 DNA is TGCGCCAGCAGCCTCAGCGGGACGCCAAAGGGCACAGATACGCAGTATTTT.

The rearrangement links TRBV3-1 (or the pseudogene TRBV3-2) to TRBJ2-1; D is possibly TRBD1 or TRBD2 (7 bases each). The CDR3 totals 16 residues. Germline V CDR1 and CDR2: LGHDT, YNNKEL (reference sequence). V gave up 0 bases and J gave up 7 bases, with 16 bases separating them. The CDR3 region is CASSQEGEGARNEQFF. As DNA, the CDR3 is TGTGCCAGCAGCCAAGAGGGGGAGGGGGCCCGGAATGAGCAGTTCTTC.

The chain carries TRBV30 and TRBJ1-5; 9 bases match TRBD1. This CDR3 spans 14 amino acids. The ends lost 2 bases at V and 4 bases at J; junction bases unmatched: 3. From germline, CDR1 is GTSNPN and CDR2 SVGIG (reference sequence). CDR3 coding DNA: TGTGCCTGGAGTACGGGACAGGGAAATCAGCCCCAGCATTTT. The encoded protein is CAWSTGQGNQPQHF.

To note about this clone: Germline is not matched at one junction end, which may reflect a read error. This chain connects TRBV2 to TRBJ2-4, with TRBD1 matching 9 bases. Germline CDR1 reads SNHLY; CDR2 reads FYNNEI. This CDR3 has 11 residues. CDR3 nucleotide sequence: TGTGCCAGCACCGGGGGGACAGGGTCAGACTTC. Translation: CASTGGTGSDF.

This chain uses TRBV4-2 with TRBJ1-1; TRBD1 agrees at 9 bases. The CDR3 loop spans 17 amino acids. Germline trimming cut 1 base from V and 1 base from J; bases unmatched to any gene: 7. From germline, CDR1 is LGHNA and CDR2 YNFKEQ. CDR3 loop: CASSQVPGTGTNTEAFF. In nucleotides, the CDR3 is TGTGCCAGCAGCCAAGTTCCAGGGACAGGGACGAACACTGAAGCTTTCTTT.